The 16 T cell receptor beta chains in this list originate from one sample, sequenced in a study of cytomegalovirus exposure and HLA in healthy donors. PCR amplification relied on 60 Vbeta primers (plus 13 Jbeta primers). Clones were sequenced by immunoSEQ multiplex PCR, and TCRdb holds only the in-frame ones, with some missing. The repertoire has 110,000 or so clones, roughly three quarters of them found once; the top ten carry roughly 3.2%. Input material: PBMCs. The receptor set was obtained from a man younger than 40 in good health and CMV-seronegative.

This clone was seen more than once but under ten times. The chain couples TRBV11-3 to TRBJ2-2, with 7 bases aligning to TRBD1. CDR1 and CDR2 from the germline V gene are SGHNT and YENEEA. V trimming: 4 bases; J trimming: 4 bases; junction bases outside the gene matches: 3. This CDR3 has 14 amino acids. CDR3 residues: CASSSTGSTGELFF. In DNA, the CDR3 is TGTGCCAGCAGCTCGACAGGGAGCACCGGGGAGCTGTTTTTT.

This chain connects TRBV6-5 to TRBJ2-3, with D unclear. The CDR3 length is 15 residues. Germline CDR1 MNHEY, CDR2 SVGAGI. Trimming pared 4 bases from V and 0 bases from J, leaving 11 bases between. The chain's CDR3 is CASSLTVASTDTQYF. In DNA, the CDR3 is TGTGCCAGCAGTTTAACAGTGGCTAGCACAGATACGCAGTATTTT.

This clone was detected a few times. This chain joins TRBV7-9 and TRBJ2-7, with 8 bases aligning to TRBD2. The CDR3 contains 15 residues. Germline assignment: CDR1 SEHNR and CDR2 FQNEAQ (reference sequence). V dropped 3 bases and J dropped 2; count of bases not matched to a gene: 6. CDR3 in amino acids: CASSFASSGPYEQYF. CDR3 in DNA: TGTGCCAGCAGCTTCGCCTCTAGCGGGCCCTACGAGCAGTACTTC.

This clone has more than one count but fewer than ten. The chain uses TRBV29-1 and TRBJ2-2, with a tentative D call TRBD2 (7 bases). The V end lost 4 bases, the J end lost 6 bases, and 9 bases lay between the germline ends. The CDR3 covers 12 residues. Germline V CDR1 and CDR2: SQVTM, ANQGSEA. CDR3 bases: TGCAGCGTTGTGGGGGGGCCCGGGGAGCTGTTTTTT. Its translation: CSVVGGPGELFF.

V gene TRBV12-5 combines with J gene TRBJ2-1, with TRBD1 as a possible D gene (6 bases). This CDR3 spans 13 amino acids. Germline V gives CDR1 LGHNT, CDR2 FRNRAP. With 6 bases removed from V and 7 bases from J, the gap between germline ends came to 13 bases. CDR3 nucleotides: TGTGCTAGTGGGCCAGAAACAGGGAATGAGCAGTTCTTC. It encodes CASGPETGNEQFF.

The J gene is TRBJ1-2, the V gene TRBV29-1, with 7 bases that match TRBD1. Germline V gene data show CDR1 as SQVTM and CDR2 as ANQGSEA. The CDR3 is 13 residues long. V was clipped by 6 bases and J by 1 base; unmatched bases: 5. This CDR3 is CSVPGTDNYGYTF. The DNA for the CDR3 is TGCAGCGTGCCCGGGACAGATAACTATGGCTACACCTTC.

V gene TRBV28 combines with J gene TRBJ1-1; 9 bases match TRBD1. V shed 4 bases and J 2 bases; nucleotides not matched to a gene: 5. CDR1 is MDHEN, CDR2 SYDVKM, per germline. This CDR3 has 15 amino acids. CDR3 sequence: CASSWDRELNTEAFF. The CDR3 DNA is TGTGCCAGCAGTTGGGACAGGGAATTAAACACTGAAGCTTTCTTT.

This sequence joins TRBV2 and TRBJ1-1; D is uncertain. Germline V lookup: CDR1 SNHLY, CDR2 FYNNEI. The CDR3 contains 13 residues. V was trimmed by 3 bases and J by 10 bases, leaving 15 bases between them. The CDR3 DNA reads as TGTGCCAGCAGTGATGAGGTTTTAATGGGAGCTTTCTTT. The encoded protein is CASSDEVLMGAFF.

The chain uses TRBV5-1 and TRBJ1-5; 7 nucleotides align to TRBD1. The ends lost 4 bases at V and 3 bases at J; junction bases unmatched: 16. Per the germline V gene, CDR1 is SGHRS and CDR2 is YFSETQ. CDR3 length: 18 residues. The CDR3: CASSSTLPPGQNNQPQHF. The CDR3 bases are TGCGCCAGCAGCAGTACCCTCCCCCCGGGACAGAACAATCAGCCCCAGCATTTT. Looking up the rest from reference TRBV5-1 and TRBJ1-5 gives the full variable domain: KAGVTQTPRYLIKTRGQQVTLSCSPISGHRSVSWYQQTPGQGLQFLFEYFSETQRNKGNFPGRFSGRQFSNSRSEMNVSTLELGDSALYLCASSSTLPPGQNNQPQHFGDGTRLSIL.

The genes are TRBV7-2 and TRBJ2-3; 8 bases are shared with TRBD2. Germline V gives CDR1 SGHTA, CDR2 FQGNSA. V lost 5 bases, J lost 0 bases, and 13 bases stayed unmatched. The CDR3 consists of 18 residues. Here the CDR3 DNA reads TGTGCCAGCAGCCTCCGCTATTACTCTAGCGGGAGCACAGATACGCAGTATTTT. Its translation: CASSLRYYSSGSTDTQYF.

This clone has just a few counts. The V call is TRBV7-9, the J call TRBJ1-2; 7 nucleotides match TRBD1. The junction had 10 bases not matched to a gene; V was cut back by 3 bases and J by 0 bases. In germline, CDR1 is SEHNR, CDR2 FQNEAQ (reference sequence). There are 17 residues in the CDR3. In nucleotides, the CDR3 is TGTGCCAGCAGCTTTCGGGACAGCTCCCTTACTAACTATGGCTACACCTTC. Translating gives CASSFRDSSLTNYGYTF. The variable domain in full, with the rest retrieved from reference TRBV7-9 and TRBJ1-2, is DTGVSQNPRHKITKRGQNVTFRCDPISEHNRLYWYRQTLGQGPEFLTYFQNEAQLEKSRLLSDRFSAERPKGSFSTLEIQRTEQGDSAMYLCASSFRDSSLTNYGYTFGSGTRLTVV.

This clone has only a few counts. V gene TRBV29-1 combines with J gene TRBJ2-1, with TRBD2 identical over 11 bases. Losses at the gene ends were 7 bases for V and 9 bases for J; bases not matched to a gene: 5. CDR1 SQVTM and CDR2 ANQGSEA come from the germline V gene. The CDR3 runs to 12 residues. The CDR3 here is CSAGTSGGEQFF. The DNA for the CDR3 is TGCAGCGCCGGGACTAGCGGAGGTGAGCAGTTCTTC.

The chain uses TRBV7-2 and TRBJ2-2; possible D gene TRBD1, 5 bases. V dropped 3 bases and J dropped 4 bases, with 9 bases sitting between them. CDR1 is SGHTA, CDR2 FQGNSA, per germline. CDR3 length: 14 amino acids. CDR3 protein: CASSFLQGTGELFF. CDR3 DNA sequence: TGTGCCAGCAGCTTCCTCCAGGGCACCGGGGAGCTGTTTTTT.

DNA of the CDR3: TGTGCCAGCAGTGCCTATCCCGGGACTAGCCAAAACATTCAGTACTTC. It yields the protein CASSAYPGTSQNIQYF. V is TRBV25-1 and J is TRBJ2-4, with 9 bases aligning to TRBD2. CDR1 and CDR2 from the germline V gene are MGHDK and SYGVNS. The CDR3 runs to 16 residues. V dropped 4 bases and J dropped 5; count of bases not matched to a gene: 9.

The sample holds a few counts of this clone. For the CDR3, the DNA is TGCGCCAGCAGCCATGACAGGGGGAACACTGAAGCTTTCTTT. Encoded protein: CASSHDRGNTEAFF. V is TRBV4-1 and J is TRBJ1-1; TRBD1 matches 8 bases. The V gene end was trimmed by 3 bases and the J gene end by 1 base; junction bases not matched to a gene: 1. Germline V CDR1 and CDR2: MGHRA, YSYEKL. The length of the CDR3 is 14 residues.

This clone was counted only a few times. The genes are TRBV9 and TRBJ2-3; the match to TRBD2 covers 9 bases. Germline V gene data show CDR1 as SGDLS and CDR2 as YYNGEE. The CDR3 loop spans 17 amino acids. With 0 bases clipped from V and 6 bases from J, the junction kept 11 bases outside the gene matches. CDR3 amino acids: CASSVGPHSGSADTQYF. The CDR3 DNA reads TGTGCCAGCAGCGTAGGTCCCCATAGCGGGAGTGCGGATACGCAGTATTTT.